One and the same sample provided the 7 T cell receptor beta chains below, sequenced in a study of Graves' ophthalmopathy and Graves' hyperthyroidism. Amplified TCR beta CDR3 regions were obtained using RNA transcripts as template. HTBI primers were employed in first-round RT-PCR, then a second-round multiplex PCR followed. One entry per CDR3 protein, called by TCRdb with MiXCR from the multiplex PCR reads. The repertoire consists of 500,000 to 800,000 distinct CDR3 sequences, with about 40% occurring once and the leading ten covering over 2.5%. Sequencing used peripheral blood. These receptors were obtained from an adult man with Graves' ophthalmopathy.

The chain joins TRBV2 to TRBJ1-5; 10 bases fit TRBD1. The CDR3 runs 13 residues. Germline lookup yields CDR1 SNHLY and CDR2 FYNNEI. Trimming cost V 11 bases and J 1 base; bases outside gene matches: 2. The chain's CDR3 is CAGTGVSNQPQHF. Written as DNA, the CDR3 is TGTGCCGGGACAGGGGTCAGCAATCAGCCCCAGCATTTT.

Note on this clonotype: Since a much larger clone is just one base distant, this may be a read error. As DNA, the CDR3 is TGTGCCAGCAGCGTAGCTGTGGACCTGAGTGATCGTGGAAAGACCCAGTACTTC. This sequence encodes CASSVAVDLSDRGKTQYF. This rearrangement joins TRBV9 to TRBJ2-5; no firm D call. The CDR3 is 18 amino acids. V was shortened by 0 bases and J by 6 bases, with 24 bases between the two germline ends. CDR1 and CDR2 (germline): SGDLS, YYNGEE.

The genes are TRBV6-6 and TRBJ1-5; tentative D call: TRBD1 (6 bases). The CDR3 sequence is 16 residues long. V was clipped by 5 bases and J by 5 bases, with 19 bases between them. Germline V CDR1 and CDR2: MNHNY, SVGAGI (reference sequence). The CDR3 DNA reads as TGTGCCAGCAGTGAGTTAGGGGGGTATGGGCATCAGCCCCAGCATTTT. Its translation is CASSELGGYGHQPQHF.

Turning to this clonotype: The junction differs from germline at one of its ends, possibly a read error. J is TRBJ1-3 and V is TRBV5-1, with D possibly TRBD1 on 6 matching bases. The CDR3 consists of 11 residues. CDR1 is SGHRS and CDR2 is YFSETQ in the germline V gene. The CDR3 sequence is CAGSLGDIPVW. CDR3 nucleotides: TGCGCCGGCAGCTTAGGGGACATTCCGGTTTGG.

This clonotype was detected many times. The V and J genes are TRBV7-8 and TRBJ1-1; D not resolved. Germline V gene data show CDR1 as SGHVS and CDR2 as FQNEAQ. The CDR3 consists of 14 residues. V lost 4 bases and J lost 1, with 10 bases in between. The CDR3 coding sequence is TGTGCCAGCAGCTCCGGCCCGACGAACACTGAAGCTTTCTTT. As protein: CASSSGPTNTEAFF. Looking up the rest from reference TRBV7-8 and TRBJ1-1 gives the full variable domain: GAGVSQSPRYKVAKRGQDVALRCDPISGHVSLFWYQQALGQGPEFLTYFQNEAQLDKSGLPSDRFFAERPEGSVSTLKIQRTQQEDSAVYLCASSSGPTNTEAFFGQGTRLTVV.

Comment on this clonotype: A much larger clone differs by one base, so this may be a read error. The chain carries TRBV15 and TRBJ2-7; possibly TRBD1 for D (5 bases). From germline, CDR1 is LNHNV and CDR2 YYDKDF (reference sequence). CDR3 size: 14 residues. The CDR3 spells CATSQGDGAYGQYF. The CDR3 coding sequence is TGTGCCACCAGCCAGGGTGACGGTGCCTACGGGCAGTACTTC.

The chain links TRBV5-1 to TRBJ1-2, with D perhaps matching TRBD1 (5 bases). The CDR3 is 15 residues long. The V and J ends lost 4 bases and 4 bases respectively, with 17 bases between them. Germline V gene data show CDR1 as SGHRS and CDR2 as YFSETQ. CDR3 nucleotide sequence: TGCGCCAGCAGCCTGGAGTTGGGGACGCTCTATGGCTACACCTTC. This sequence encodes CASSLELGTLYGYTF.